What follows describes a single T cell receptor beta chain. The data are from a study of T cells after yellow fever vaccination. Using its own MiXCR run on the 5' RACE reads, TCRdb lists one record per CDR3 protein. The data contain approximately 510,000 distinct CDR3 sequences, just over 20% of them singletons. Trimming stripped 4 bases from V and 7 bases from J, with 5 bases between. The CDR3 extends over 11 amino acids. Sequencing used PBMCs, obtained around 3 weeks after the first yellow fever vaccination. The receptor was derived from a man between 18 and 29 years old who received the YFV17D yellow fever vaccine. The chain couples TRBV12-3 or TRBV12-4 to TRBJ1-5; no clear D. The CDR3 coding sequence is TGTGCCAGCAGTTCCGGCCAGCCCCAGCATTTT. It translates to CASSSGQPQHF.